In this sample, the clone carrying this TCR beta chain turned up once. Its target is unknown. Criteria for exclusion of patients were uncontrolled infection, other autoimmune disease, pregnancy or lactation. Orbital computed tomography and thyroid ultrasound, together with serum TRAb and thyroxine and clinical symptoms, were used for diagnoses. The V and J ends lost 6 bases and 0 bases, in that order; junction bases with no gene match: 12. The CDR3 totals 17 residues. The V gene's germline CDR1 is MDHEN and CDR2 SYDVKM. The data were obtained in a study of T cells in Graves' hyperthyroidism and ophthalmopathy. There were TCR beta CDR3 regions amplified from RNA transcripts. Primed by the HTBI set, a first-round RT-PCR was run on the TCR CDR3. MiXCR, run by TCRdb on the multiplex PCR reads, gives a single entry per CDR3 protein. In the table there are 90,000 to 120,000 distinct CDR3 sequences, roughly 15% of which are singletons.

Study-wide findings and caveats: Separating ophthalmopathy from stable hyperthyroidism was achieved by a 13 V-J model.

The receptor's source is a woman between 50 and 59 years old with Graves' hyperthyroidism. Sequencing was carried out using blood. The chain carries TRBV28 and TRBJ2-3; 7 nucleotides match TRBD2. CDR3 sequence reads: CASSPIGSGVSTDTQYF. The DNA for the CDR3 is TGTGCCAGCAGCCCTATAGGAAGCGGGGTTAGCACAGATACGCAGTATTTT. Full variable domain (rest looked up from reference TRBV28 and TRBJ2-3): DVKVTQSSRYLVKRTGEKVFLECVQDMDHENMFWYRQDPGLGLRLIYFSYDVKMKEKGDIPEGYSVSREKKERFSLILESASTNQTSMYLCASSPIGSGVSTDTQYFGPGTRLTVL.